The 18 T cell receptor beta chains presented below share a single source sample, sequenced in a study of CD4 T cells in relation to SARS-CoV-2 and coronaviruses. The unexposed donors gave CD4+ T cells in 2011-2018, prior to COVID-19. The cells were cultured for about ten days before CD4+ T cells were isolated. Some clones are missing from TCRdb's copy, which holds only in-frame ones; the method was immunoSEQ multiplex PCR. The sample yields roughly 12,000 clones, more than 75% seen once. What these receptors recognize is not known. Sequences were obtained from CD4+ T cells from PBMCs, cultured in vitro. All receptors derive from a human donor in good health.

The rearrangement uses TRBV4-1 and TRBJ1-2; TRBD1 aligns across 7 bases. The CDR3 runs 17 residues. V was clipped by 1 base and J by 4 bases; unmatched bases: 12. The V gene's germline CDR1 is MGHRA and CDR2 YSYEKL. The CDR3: CASSQVLPGQVLYGYTF. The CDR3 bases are TGCGCCAGCAGCCAAGTCCTTCCCGGACAGGTCCTCTATGGCTACACCTTC.

The CDR3 loop is CASSQDRDRASSPLHF. The CDR3 DNA reads as TGCGCCAGCAGCCAAGATCGGGACAGGGCATCATCACCCCTCCACTTT. V and J are TRBV4-3 and TRBJ1-6, with 9 bases aligning to TRBD1. The CDR3 consists of 16 residues. Germline CDR1 reads LGHNA; CDR2 reads YSLEER. V lost 0 bases, J lost 10 bases, and 7 bases stayed unmatched.

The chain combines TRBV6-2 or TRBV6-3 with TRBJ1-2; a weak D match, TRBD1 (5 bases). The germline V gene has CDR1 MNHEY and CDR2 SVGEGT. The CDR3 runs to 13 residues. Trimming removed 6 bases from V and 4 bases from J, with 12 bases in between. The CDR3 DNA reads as TGTGCCAGCAGCCCAGTGAGGGGCTATGGCTACACCTTC. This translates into CASSPVRGYGYTF.

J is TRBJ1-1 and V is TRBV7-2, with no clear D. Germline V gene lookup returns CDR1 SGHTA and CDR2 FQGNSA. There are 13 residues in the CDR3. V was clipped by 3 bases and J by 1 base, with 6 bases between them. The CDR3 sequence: CASSLSQNTEAFF. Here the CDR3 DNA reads TGTGCCAGCAGCTTGTCCCAGAACACTGAAGCTTTCTTT.

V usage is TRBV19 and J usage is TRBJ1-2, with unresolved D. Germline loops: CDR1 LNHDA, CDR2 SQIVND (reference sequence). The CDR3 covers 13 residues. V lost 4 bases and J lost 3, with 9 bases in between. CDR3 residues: CASSTDGHYGYTF. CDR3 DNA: TGTGCCAGTAGTACCGACGGACACTATGGCTACACCTTC.

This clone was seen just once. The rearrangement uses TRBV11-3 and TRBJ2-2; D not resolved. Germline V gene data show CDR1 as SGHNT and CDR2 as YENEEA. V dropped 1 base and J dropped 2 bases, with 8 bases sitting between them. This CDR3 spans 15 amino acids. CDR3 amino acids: CASSLGRYNTGELFF. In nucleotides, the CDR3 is TGTGCCAGCAGCTTAGGCCGTTACAACACCGGGGAGCTGTTTTTT.

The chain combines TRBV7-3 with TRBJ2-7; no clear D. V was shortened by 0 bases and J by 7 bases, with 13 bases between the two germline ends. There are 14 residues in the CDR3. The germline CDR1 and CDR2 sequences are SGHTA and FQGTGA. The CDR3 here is CASSLTTGSVEQYF. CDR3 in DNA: TGTGCCAGCAGCTTAACAACCGGGTCGGTTGAGCAGTACTTC.

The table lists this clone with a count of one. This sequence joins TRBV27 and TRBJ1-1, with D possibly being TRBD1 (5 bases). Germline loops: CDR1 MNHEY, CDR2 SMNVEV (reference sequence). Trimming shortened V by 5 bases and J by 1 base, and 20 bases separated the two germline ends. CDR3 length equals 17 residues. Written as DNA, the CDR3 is TGTGCCAGCAGTAGTTTGGGGGGAAACGGGGCGAACACTGAAGCTTTCTTT. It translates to CASSSLGGNGANTEAFF.

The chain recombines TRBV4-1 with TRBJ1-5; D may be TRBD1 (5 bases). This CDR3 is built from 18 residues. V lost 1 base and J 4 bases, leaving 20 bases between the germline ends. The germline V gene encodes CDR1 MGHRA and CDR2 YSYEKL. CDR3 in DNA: TGCGCCAGCAGCCAAGTAGGGCAGGGCAACTATAGAAATCAGCCCCAGCATTTT. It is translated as CASSQVGQGNYRNQPQHF.

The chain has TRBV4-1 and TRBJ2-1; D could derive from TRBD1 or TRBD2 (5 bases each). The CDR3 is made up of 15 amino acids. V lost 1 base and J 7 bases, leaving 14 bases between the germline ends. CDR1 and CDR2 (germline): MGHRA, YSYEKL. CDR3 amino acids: CASSQGQGPLNEQFF. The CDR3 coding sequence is TGCGCCAGCAGCCAAGGGCAGGGACCTTTGAATGAGCAGTTCTTC.

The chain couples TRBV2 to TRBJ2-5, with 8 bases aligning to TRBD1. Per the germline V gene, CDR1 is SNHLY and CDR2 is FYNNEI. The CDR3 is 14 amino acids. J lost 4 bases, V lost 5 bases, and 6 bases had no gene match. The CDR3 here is CASSRDRRGETQYF. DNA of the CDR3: TGTGCCAGCAGTCGGGACAGGCGAGGAGAGACCCAGTACTTC.

CDR3 in amino acids: CASGRQYNEQFF. The DNA for the CDR3 is TGTGCCAGCGGCCGACAGTACAATGAGCAGTTCTTC. The chain employs TRBV12-3 or TRBV12-4 and TRBJ2-1, with a weak D call TRBD1 (5 bases). Trimming cost V 8 bases and J 4 bases, with 9 bases left between them. The CDR3 is 12 amino acids.

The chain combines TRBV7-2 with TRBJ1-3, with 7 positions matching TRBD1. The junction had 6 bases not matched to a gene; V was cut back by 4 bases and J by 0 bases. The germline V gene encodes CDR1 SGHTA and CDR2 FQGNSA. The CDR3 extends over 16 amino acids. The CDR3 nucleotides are TGTGCCAGCAGCTCGCAGGGGGGGCGCTCTGGAAACACCATATATTTT. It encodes CASSSQGGRSGNTIYF.

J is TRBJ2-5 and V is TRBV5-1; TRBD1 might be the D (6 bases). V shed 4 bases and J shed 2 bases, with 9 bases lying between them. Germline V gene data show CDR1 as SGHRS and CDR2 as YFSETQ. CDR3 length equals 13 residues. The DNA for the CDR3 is TGCGCCAGCAGCACGGGACAACAAGAGACCCAGTACTTC. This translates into CASSTGQQETQYF.

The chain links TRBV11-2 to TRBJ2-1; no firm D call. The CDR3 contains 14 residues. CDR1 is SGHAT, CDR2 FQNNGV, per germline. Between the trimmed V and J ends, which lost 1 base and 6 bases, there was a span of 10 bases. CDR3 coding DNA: TGTGCCAGCAGCTTAGGTTCCGCGGTCAATGAGCAGTTCTTC. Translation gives CASSLGSAVNEQFF. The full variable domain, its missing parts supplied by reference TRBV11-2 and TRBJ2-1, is EAGVAQSPRYKIIEKRQSVAFWCNPISGHATLYWYQQILGQGPKLLIQFQNNGVVDDSQLPKDRFSAERLKGVDSTLKIQPAKLEDSAVYLCASSLGSAVNEQFFGPGTRLTVL.

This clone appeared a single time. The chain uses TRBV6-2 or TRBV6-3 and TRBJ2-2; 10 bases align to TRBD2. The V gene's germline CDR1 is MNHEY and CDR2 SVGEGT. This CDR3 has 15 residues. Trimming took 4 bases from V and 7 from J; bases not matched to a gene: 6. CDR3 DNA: TGTGCCAGCAGTTCAGCGGGGGGGCTTGTCGGGGAGCTGTTTTTT. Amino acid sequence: CASSSAGGLVGELFF.

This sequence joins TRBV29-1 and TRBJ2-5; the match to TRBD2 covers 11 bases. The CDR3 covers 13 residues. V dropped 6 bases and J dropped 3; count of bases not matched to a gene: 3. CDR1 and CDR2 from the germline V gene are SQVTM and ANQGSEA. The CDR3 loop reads CSVEGLAEETQYF. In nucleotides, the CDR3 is TGCAGCGTGGAGGGACTAGCGGAAGAGACCCAGTACTTC.

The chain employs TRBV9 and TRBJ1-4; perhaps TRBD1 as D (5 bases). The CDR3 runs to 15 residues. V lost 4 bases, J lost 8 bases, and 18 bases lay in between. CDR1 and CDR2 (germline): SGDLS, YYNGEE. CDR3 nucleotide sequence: TGTGCCAGCAGCCCCGGGCGTCAGGGAGGAGAAAAACTGTTTTTT. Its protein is CASSPGRQGGEKLFF.